A selection of T cell receptor beta chains follows, all from one sample in a study of T cell changes during pregnancy in multiple sclerosis. The data were produced by immunoSEQ multiplex PCR, yet TCRdb's version contains in-frame clones alone and is incomplete. The sample includes more than 80,000 clones, nearly 95% of them seen just once. The source material was peripheral blood, sampled in the second trimester of pregnancy. Receptors were obtained from a female donor with multiple sclerosis, enrolled in a pregnancy study. The CDR3 runs from the conserved cysteine through the conserved F or W. A D gene is named only where the DNA matches it firmly. The size entry is marked missing in some rows and otherwise reads once, few, many or a size class.

size	D	V	J	DNA	CDR3
.	.	TRBV5-1	TRBJ2-7	TGCGCCAGCACCACCCTTGGTTCGGTTCGGGACGAGCAGTACTTC	CASTTLGSVRDEQYF
once	.	TRBV7-2	TRBJ1-1	TGTGCCAGCACCTTGGAGGGGAACACTGAAGCTTTCTTT	CASTLEGNTEAFF
once	.	TRBV19	TRBJ1-1	TGTGCCAGTAGTCTTTCGGGAACCAAAGCTTTCTTT	CASSLSGTKAFF
.	TRBD1	TRBV11-2	TRBJ2-1	TGTGCCAGCAGCCACCTAAGGGGACAGGTCAATGAGCAGTTCTTC	CASSHLRGQVNEQFF
.	.	TRBV19	TRBJ2-1	TGTGCCAGTAATGAGGGCTCCGTCGGTGAGCAGTTCTTC	CASNEGSVGEQFF
.	.	TRBV29-1	TRBJ2-7	TGCAGCGTTGGTCTCTCCTCCTACGAGCAGTACTTC	CSVGLSSYEQYF
.	.	TRBV25-1	TRBJ2-3	TGTGCCAGCAGTGAAACAGGGAAAGCGTCAGATACGCAGTATTTT	CASSETGKASDTQYF
.	TRBD2	TRBV5-1	TRBJ2-2	TGCGCCAGCGAGCCGGGACTAGCGGCCGGGGAGCTGTTTTTT	CASEPGLAAGELFF
.	TRBD1	TRBV28	TRBJ2-7	TGTGCCAGCAGTTTACTCGGACAGGGCGGCGAGCAGTACTTC	CASSLLGQGGEQYF
.	.	TRBV23-1	TRBJ2-2	TGCGCCACCATTTACAGTTACGCGAACACCGGGGAGCTGTTTTTT	CATIYSYANTGELFF
once	.	TRBV20-1	TRBJ1-2	TGCAGTGTCAGGGGCTATGGCTACACCTTC	CSVRGYGYTF
.	TRBD2	TRBV5-1	TRBJ2-7	TGCGCCAGCAGCACAGGCCTCTCACCTGCGGGGGATCCCTACGAGCAGTACTTC	CASSTGLSPAGDPYEQYF
.	.	TRBV7-9	TRBJ2-1	TGTGCCAGCAGCTTAGTTACTGGACTGGAGCAGTTCTTC	CASSLVTGLEQFF
.	.	TRBV5-1	TRBJ2-7	TGCGCCAGCAGCTTCGGGGGGGACAGAGACTACGAGCAGTACTTC	CASSFGGDRDYEQYF
.	.	TRBV7-2	TRBJ2-1	TGTGCCAGCAGCTTAGTAGGAGGAAATGAGCAGTTCTTC	CASSLVGGNEQFF
.	.	TRBV15	TRBJ2-5	TGTGCCACCAGCAGAGATGGCACCCAAGAGACCCAGTACTTC	CATSRDGTQETQYF
once	TRBD1	TRBV29-1	TRBJ1-1	TGCAGCGTTGATGGGACAGTGAACACTGAAGCTTTCTTT	CSVDGTVNTEAFF
.	.	TRBV19	TRBJ1-1	TGTGCCAGTAGTATGACAGCGATGAACACTGAAGCTTTCTTT	CASSMTAMNTEAFF
.	TRBD2	TRBV10-3	TRBJ2-3	TGTGCCATCAGGCTAGCGGGAGGGAGCACAGATACGCAGTATTTT	CAIRLAGGSTDTQYF
.	.	TRBV6-4	TRBJ1-1	TGTGCCAGCAGTGACGGAGGGGCAGCGAACACTGAAGCTTTCTTT	CASSDGGAANTEAFF
.	.	TRBV19	TRBJ1-1	TGTGCCAGTAGTCCGGGGCAGGGGACTGAAGCTTTCTTT	CASSPGQGTEAFF
once	TRBD1	TRBV6-5	TRBJ1-5	TGTGCCAGCAGCCGGGGACAGGGGGCGAATCAGCCCCAGCATTTT	CASSRGQGANQPQHF
.	TRBD1	TRBV27	TRBJ1-3	TGTGCCAGCAGTTCCCTCGGGACAGGGGCCTCTGGAAACACCATATATTTT	CASSSLGTGASGNTIYF
.	.	TRBV2	TRBJ1-5	TGTGCCAGCAGACCCATGAAGGGAGTTAGCAATCAGCCCCAGCATTTT	CASRPMKGVSNQPQHF
.	.	TRBV5-1	TRBJ2-3	TGCGCCAGCAGAAGGGGTAGCACAGATACGCAGTATTTT	CASRRGSTDTQYF
.	.	TRBV7-6	TRBJ1-2	TGTGCCAGCAGCTTTGGGGGGGACTATGGCTACACCTTC	CASSFGGDYGYTF
.	.	TRBV13	TRBJ1-1	TGTGCCAGCAGCTCTTCCTTGGGAACAGGAGAAGCTTTCTTT	CASSSSLGTGEAFF
.	TRBD2	TRBV2	TRBJ2-7	TGTGCCAGCAAAACCAGTCTAGCGGAAGCCTACGAGCAGTACTTC	CASKTSLAEAYEQYF
.	.	TRBV5-4	TRBJ2-2	TGTGCCAGCAGCTTGAAAGGGGGTGCCGGGGAGCTGTTTTTT	CASSLKGGAGELFF
.	TRBD1	TRBV28	TRBJ2-7	TGTGCCAGCAGTGCGACAGGGTACGAGCAGTACTTC	CASSATGYEQYF
.	TRBD2	TRBV11-3	TRBJ2-2	TGTGCCAGCAGCTTATTTGCGGGAGGACTCAACACCGGGGAGCTGTTTTTT	CASSLFAGGLNTGELFF
.	TRBD2	TRBV27	TRBJ2-2	TGTGCCAGCATTGCGGGAGTCATCGGGGAGCTGTTTTTT	CASIAGVIGELFF
.	.	TRBV30	TRBJ1-5	TGTGCCTGGAGTGTAGAAAGCCTCAATCAGCCCCAGCATTTT	CAWSVESLNQPQHF
.	TRBD1	TRBV27	TRBJ1-1	TGTGCCAGCAGTTCCCGACGGACAGGTGAAGCTTTCTTT	CASSSRRTGEAFF
.	TRBD2	TRBV27	TRBJ2-3	TGTGCCAGCAGTGCCCGGACTAGCGCAGATACGCAGTATTTT	CASSARTSADTQYF
.	TRBD2	TRBV15	TRBJ2-7	TGTGCCACCAGCAGAGGGACTAGCGGGAACTACGAGCAGTACTTC	CATSRGTSGNYEQYF
.	TRBD2	TRBV19	TRBJ2-1	TGTGCCAGTAGCACGGCGGGAGGGCCCTACAATGAGCAGTTCTTC	CASSTAGGPYNEQFF
.	TRBD2	TRBV5-4	TRBJ2-5	TGTGCCAGCAGCCCTGGGACTAGCGGGAGGGCCCGGGAGACCCAGTACTTC	CASSPGTSGRARETQYF
.	.	TRBV11-2	TRBJ2-6	TGTGCCAGCAGCTTATCGGCTGGGGCCAACGTCCTGACTTTC	CASSLSAGANVLTF